The clone carrying this TCR beta chain was observed a single time. Its matching antigen is unknown. This sample was included in a study of a mutant IDH1 vaccine in newly diagnosed glioma. Overall study: The study gave patients eight vaccinations in weeks 1, 3, 5, 7, 11, 15, 19, 23. Treated patients were roughly 60% male, around 40% female, mean age 40.4 years.

The study's findings and limits: Whatever changes occurred in top peripheral T cell clonotypes seemed unrelated to pseudoprogression.

The CDR3 contains 13 residues. Trimming left V 5 bases short and J 5 bases short, with 12 bases between. Looked up from germline, CDR1 is SGHDN and CDR2 is FVKESK. Measured with immunoSEQ multiplex PCR; TCRdb has only the in-frame clones, and not every one. The sample gives 75,000 to 85,000 clones, 91% of which show up once; approximately 0.58% is in the top ten. Time point meaning: week 5, during vaccination. Vaccinated patients received 300 ug of mutant IDH1 20-mer peptide per dose, with topical imiquimod. V gene TRBV14 combines with J gene TRBJ1-1; tentatively, D is TRBD1 (6 bases). The sequences come from PBMCs, collected from a glioma patient whose treatment included an IDH1 peptide vaccine. This TCR came from a woman in her forties or fifties with glioma. As DNA, the CDR3 is TGTGCCAGCAGCTTCACAGGGTGGACTGAAGCTTTCTTT. This gives the protein CASSFTGWTEAFF. Combining the CDR3 with reference TRBV14 and TRBJ1-1 gives the whole variable domain EAGVTQFPSHSVIEKGQTVTLRCDPISGHDNLYWYRRVMGKEIKFLLHFVKESKQDESGMPNNRFLAERTGGTYSTLKVQPAELEDSGVYFCASSFTGWTEAFFGQGTRLTVV.